A single sample is the source of the 20 T cell receptor beta chains below, sequenced in a study of T cell changes during pregnancy in multiple sclerosis (dated by TCRdb to the late 2010s). Library preparation employed the immunoSEQ multiplex PCR assay. In its TCRdb copy, this immuneACCESS table keeps in-frame sequences only and misses some clones. Where compared with another copy, unresolved V genes explain less than half of these, and the others have no known cause. Recorded for this sample are 40,000 to 55,000 clones; over 90% of them occurred a single time. Of the sample, about 0.6% is held by the ten largest clones. The sequences come from CD4+ T cells from peripheral blood mononuclear cells, collected after pregnancy. These receptors were obtained from a female donor in good health, enrolled as a control in a pregnancy study.

The chain joins TRBV28 to TRBJ1-3; TRBD1 might be the D (5 bases). The CDR3 is 13 amino acids. CDR1 is MDHEN, CDR2 SYDVKM, per germline. Trimming cost V 7 bases and J 5 bases, with 12 bases left between them. The CDR3 is CASIGHNRNTIYF. The CDR3 bases are TGTGCCAGCATCGGACATAATCGAAACACCATATATTTT.

This clone was counted once. This CDR3 reads CASSVGARDSGNTIYF. CDR3 nucleotide sequence: TGTGCCAGCAGCGTAGGGGCAAGAGACTCTGGAAACACCATATATTTT. The gene calls are TRBV9 and TRBJ1-3, with unresolved D. V lost 0 bases and J lost 0, with 10 bases in between. The V gene's germline CDR1 is SGDLS and CDR2 YYNGEE. The CDR3 spans 16 residues.

The J gene is TRBJ1-2, the V gene TRBV15; 12 bases are shared with TRBD1. J was trimmed by 0 bases and V by 3 bases; bases with no gene match: 8. Looked up from germline, CDR1 is LNHNV and CDR2 is YYDKDF (reference sequence). The CDR3 runs 18 residues. The DNA of the CDR3 is TGTGCCACCAGCAGGAGACCGGGACAGGGGGCGGCTAACTATGGCTACACCTTC. Its translation is CATSRRPGQGAANYGYTF. The entire variable domain, with the rest obtained from reference TRBV15 and TRBJ1-2, is as follows: DAMVIQNPRYQVTQFGKPVTLSCSQTLNHNVMYWYQQKSSQAPKLLFHYYDKDFNNEADTPDNFQSRRPNTSFCFLDIRSPGLGDTAMYLCATSRRPGQGAANYGYTFGSGTRLTVV.

The chain is built from TRBV16 and TRBJ1-1; no clear D. Germline CDR1 KGHSY, CDR2 FQNENV. V shed 5 bases and J shed 1 base, with 11 bases lying between them. This CDR3 comprises 14 residues. CDR3 in amino acids: CASSSQLGNTEAFF. The CDR3 nucleotides read TGTGCCAGCAGCTCACAACTAGGGAACACTGAAGCTTTCTTT.

The genes are TRBV9 and TRBJ2-4; 8 nucleotides line up with TRBD1. Germline V gene lookup returns CDR1 SGDLS and CDR2 YYNGEE. V lost 3 bases and J lost 8; bases outside the gene matches: 19. There are 18 residues in the CDR3. The CDR3 spells CASSERGVVAGGLDIQYF. In DNA form, the CDR3 reads TGTGCCAGCAGCGAGAGAGGGGTAGTGGCAGGGGGCCTGGACATTCAGTACTTC.

The CDR3 spells CASSLDPGLAGGSSTDTQYF. DNA of the CDR3: TGTGCCAGCAGCTTAGACCCGGGACTAGCGGGGGGGTCTAGCACAGATACGCAGTATTTT. The V and J genes are TRBV13 and TRBJ2-3; 16 nucleotides align to TRBD2. After removal of 1 base from V and 0 bases from J, the junction contained 7 bases not matched to a gene. The CDR3 contains 20 residues. Germline assignment: CDR1 PRHDT and CDR2 FYEKMQ (reference sequence).

This sequence joins TRBV2 and TRBJ2-1; 11 bases are shared with TRBD2. There are 14 residues in the CDR3. Per the germline V gene, CDR1 is SNHLY and CDR2 is FYNNEI. V was clipped by 11 bases and J by 7 bases; unmatched bases: 10. This CDR3 reads CAGSSGGARNEQFF. In DNA form, the CDR3 reads TGTGCCGGTAGTAGCGGGGGGGCAAGGAATGAGCAGTTCTTC.

The chain combines TRBV5-4 with TRBJ2-5, with 13 bases fitting TRBD2. CDR3 length: 16 residues. The trim removed 4 bases at V and 4 bases at J, leaving 7 bases unmatched. Germline V gene sequence: CDR1 SGHNT, CDR2 YYREEE (reference sequence). CDR3 loop: CASSPRTSGSGETQYF. The CDR3, as DNA: TGTGCCAGCAGCCCCCGGACTAGCGGGAGTGGAGAGACCCAGTACTTC. Full variable domain (missing parts from reference TRBV5-4 and TRBJ2-5): ETGVTQSPTHLIKTRGQQVTLRCSSQSGHNTVSWYQQALGQGPQFIFQYYREEENGRGNFPPRFSGLQFPNYSSELNVNALELDDSALYLCASSPRTSGSGETQYFGPGTRLLVL.

This chain links TRBV29-1 with TRBJ2-3, with TRBD2 matching over 13 bases. The junction had 1 base not matched to a gene; V was cut back by 6 bases and J by 1 base. CDR1 is SQVTM, CDR2 ANQGSEA, per germline. CDR3 length equals 14 residues. Here the CDR3 reads CSVGLAGGTDTQYF. CDR3 sequence (DNA): TGCAGCGTAGGACTAGCGGGGGGCACAGATACGCAGTATTTT.

The V gene is TRBV18, the J gene TRBJ2-5, with TRBD1 identical over 7 bases. The CDR3 runs 13 residues. Germline-derived CDR1 and CDR2 are KGHSH and LQKENI. The J segment lost 5 bases and the V segment lost 6 bases, leaving 6 bases of the junction unmatched. The CDR3, as DNA: TGTGCCAGCTCCACGGGGACAGCTGAGACCCAGTACTTC. It encodes CASSTGTAETQYF. Full variable domain (remainder filled in from reference TRBV18 and TRBJ2-5): NAGVMQNPRHLVRRRGQEARLRCSPMKGHSHVYWYRQLPEEGLKFMVYLQKENIIDESGMPKERFSAEFPKEGPSILRIQQVVRGDSAAYFCASSTGTAETQYFGPGTRLLVL.

V and J are TRBV28 and TRBJ2-7; TRBD2 is a possible D gene (6 bases). Germline CDR1 MDHEN, CDR2 SYDVKM. V lost 6 bases and J lost 6, with 12 bases in between. This CDR3 contains 12 residues. CDR3 region: CASSHTSSEQYF. The CDR3 DNA is TGTGCCAGCAGCCATACTAGCTCCGAGCAGTACTTC.

The V gene is TRBV10-1, the J gene TRBJ2-1; perhaps TRBD2 as D (6 bases). From germline, CDR1 is WNHNN and CDR2 SYGVQD (reference sequence). This CDR3 spans 13 amino acids. The V and J ends lost 5 bases and 9 bases respectively, with 14 bases between them. The CDR3 nucleotides are TGCGCCAGCAGTCGGGACTCGAGAGGTGAGCAGTTCTTC. Its translation: CASSRDSRGEQFF.

Written as DNA, the CDR3 is TGCGCCAGCAGCTTCCCGGGGAAGGCCCAGTACTTC. This gives the protein CASSFPGKAQYF. The V gene is TRBV5-1, the J gene TRBJ2-5, with D possibly TRBD2 on 5 matching bases. V was trimmed by 2 bases and J by 9 bases, leaving 11 bases between them. This CDR3 has 12 residues. Germline CDR1 and CDR2: SGHRS and YFSETQ.

The J gene is TRBJ2-1, the V gene TRBV7-2; D is possibly TRBD1 (6 bases). The CDR3 length is 11 residues. CDR1 is SGHTA, CDR2 FQGNSA, per germline. V was cut by 5 bases and J by 7 bases, with 6 bases left in between. CDR3 sequence reads: CASSTGNEQFF. CDR3 DNA sequence: TGTGCCAGCAGCACAGGGAATGAGCAGTTCTTC.

This chain joins TRBV11-2 and TRBJ2-7; 7 bases are shared with TRBD1. This CDR3 is built from 13 residues. CDR1 is SGHAT, CDR2 FQNNGV, per germline. Unmatched junction bases numbered 2, after V lost 0 bases and J lost 6 bases. The CDR3 DNA reads as TGTGCCAGCAGCTTAGAATCAGGGGGCGAGCAGTACTTC. It specifies CASSLESGGEQYF.

This chain links TRBV15 with TRBJ2-2, with TRBD1 matching over 11 bases. Germline-derived CDR1 and CDR2 are LNHNV and YYDKDF (reference sequence). V shed 0 bases, J shed 5 bases, and the junction held 5 bases outside the gene matches. The CDR3 is 17 amino acids. The DNA of the CDR3 is TGTGCCACCAGCAGAGAGTTCGGACAGGGGGCAACCGGGGAGCTGTTTTTT. It translates to CATSREFGQGATGELFF.

The rearrangement links TRBV5-1 to TRBJ2-5, with 7 positions matching TRBD1. The germline V gene encodes CDR1 SGHRS and CDR2 YFSETQ. With V trimmed by 4 bases and J by 3 bases, 3 bases remained unmatched. The CDR3 has 13 residues. The CDR3 protein is CASSRQGEETQYF. The CDR3 bases are TGCGCCAGCAGCAGGCAGGGGGAAGAGACCCAGTACTTC.

The chain couples TRBV4-1 to TRBJ2-3; 12 bases fit TRBD2. The length of the CDR3 is 16 residues. The J segment lost 1 base and the V segment lost 4 bases, leaving 3 bases of the junction unmatched. CDR1 MGHRA and CDR2 YSYEKL come from the germline V gene. The CDR3 spells CASSLRLAGGTDTQYF. The CDR3 DNA follows: TGCGCCAGCAGCCTTAGACTAGCGGGAGGCACAGATACGCAGTATTTT.

This chain links TRBV7-9 with TRBJ2-5, with TRBD2 matching 9 bases. The V gene's germline CDR1 is SEHNR and CDR2 FQNEAQ (reference sequence). Unmatched junction bases numbered 7, after V lost 5 bases and J lost 3 bases. The CDR3 runs 15 residues. CDR3 amino acids: CASSLLGGGEETQYF. The CDR3 DNA follows: TGTGCCAGCAGCCTTCTTGGCGGGGGGGAAGAGACCCAGTACTTC.

The chain joins TRBV11-2 to TRBJ2-7; 12 nucleotides match TRBD2. V was pared by 0 bases and J by 4 bases, with 1 base of the junction left unmatched. CDR1 is SGHAT and CDR2 is FQNNGV in the germline V gene. The CDR3 totals 15 residues. CDR3 sequence reads: CASSLETSGRYEQYF. DNA of the CDR3: TGTGCCAGCAGCTTAGAAACTAGCGGGAGGTACGAGCAGTACTTC.